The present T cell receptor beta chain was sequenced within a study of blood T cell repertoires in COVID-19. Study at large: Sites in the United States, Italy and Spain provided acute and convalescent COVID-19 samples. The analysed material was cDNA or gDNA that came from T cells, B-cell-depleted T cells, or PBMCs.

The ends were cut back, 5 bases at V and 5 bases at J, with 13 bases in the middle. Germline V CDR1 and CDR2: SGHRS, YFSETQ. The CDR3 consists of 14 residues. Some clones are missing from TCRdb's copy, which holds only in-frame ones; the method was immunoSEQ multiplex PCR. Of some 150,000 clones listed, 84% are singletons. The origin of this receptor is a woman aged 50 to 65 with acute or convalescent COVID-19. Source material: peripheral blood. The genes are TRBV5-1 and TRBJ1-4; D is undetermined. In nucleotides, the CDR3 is TGCGCCAGCAGGGTTACAGTCAAGAATGAAAAACTGTTTTTT. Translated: CASRVTVKNEKLFF.